The 20 T cell receptor beta chains given below trace back to one sample, sequenced in a study of blood T cell repertoires in COVID-19. The data were produced by immunoSEQ multiplex PCR, yet TCRdb's version contains in-frame clones alone and is incomplete. The data hold 100,000 to 120,000 clones, with approximately 67% observed a single time. Source material: peripheral blood. The receptor set was obtained from a woman aged 60-75 years with acute or convalescent COVID-19.

The chain couples TRBV4-3 to TRBJ1-1, with a possible D match to TRBD1 (5 bases). V lost 2 bases and J lost 6, with 13 bases in between. The CDR3 has 14 residues. Germline loops: CDR1 LGHNA, CDR2 YSLEER. The CDR3 region is CASSQMGGSPEAFF. CDR3 bases: TGCGCCAGCAGCCAAATGGGGGGGAGCCCTGAAGCTTTCTTT.

The table lists this clone with a few counts. The V and J genes are TRBV5-4 and TRBJ2-5; TRBD2 aligns across 7 bases. This CDR3 spans 13 amino acids. The trim removed 3 bases at V and 6 bases at J, leaving 5 bases unmatched. The germline CDR1 and CDR2 sequences are SGHNT and YYREEE (reference sequence). The CDR3 loop is CASSSGGLKTQYF. The CDR3, as DNA: TGTGCCAGCAGCTCGGGGGGACTTAAGACCCAGTACTTC.

This clone was detected only a few times. The V call is TRBV7-3, the J call TRBJ2-7; maybe TRBD1 (6 bases). Germline CDR1 SGHTA, CDR2 FQGTGA. The V and J ends lost 5 bases and 0 bases respectively, with 17 bases between them. This CDR3 is built from 16 residues. The CDR3 nucleotides read TGTGCCAGCAGCCCCAGTGGGGGCTACAACTCCTACGAGCAGTACTTC. This translates into CASSPSGGYNSYEQYF.

J is TRBJ1-1 and V is TRBV18; 8 nucleotides agree with TRBD1. CDR1 and CDR2 (germline): KGHSH, LQKENI. After removal of 0 bases from V and 5 bases from J, the junction contained 5 bases not matched to a gene. The CDR3 is 15 amino acids. In nucleotides, the CDR3 is TGTGCCAGCTCACCACCGTACAGGGGGTGGACTGAAGCTTTCTTT. Translating it yields CASSPPYRGWTEAFF.

There are a few counts of this clone. The chain links TRBV6-2 or TRBV6-3 to TRBJ1-3; unclear D gene. CDR1 MNHEY and CDR2 SVGEGT come from the germline V gene. Trimming took off 6 bases at V and 4 bases at J, with 16 bases between the two ends. There are 15 residues in the CDR3. The CDR3 loop is CASRPPARAGNTIYF. CDR3 sequence (DNA): TGTGCCAGCAGGCCTCCCGCAAGAGCCGGAAACACCATATATTTT.

The chain is built from TRBV4-2 and TRBJ1-3; D is uncertain. The CDR3 has 16 residues. Trimming removed 4 bases from V and 1 base from J, with 14 bases in between. Germline values: CDR1 LGHNA, CDR2 YNFKEQ. DNA of the CDR3: TGTGCCAGCAGCCCACCGGGGTTTGGGTCTGGAAACACCATATATTTT. Protein product: CASSPPGFGSGNTIYF.

This rearrangement joins TRBV25-1 to TRBJ2-1; a weak D match, TRBD1 (6 bases). Per the germline V gene, CDR1 is MGHDK and CDR2 is SYGVNS. The CDR3 is made up of 12 amino acids. V was pared by 3 bases and J by 11 bases, with 11 bases between. The CDR3 is CASSDPRGKQFF. In DNA, the CDR3 is TGTGCCAGCAGTGATCCCAGGGGTAAGCAGTTCTTC.

The table lists this clone with a few counts. The chain couples TRBV20-1 to TRBJ2-7; tentatively, D is TRBD2 (6 bases). The CDR3 is made up of 13 amino acids. Germline CDR1 reads DFQATT; CDR2 reads SNEGSKA (reference sequence). Deletions cut 3 bases from V and 4 bases from J, with 13 bases between. In DNA, the CDR3 is TGCAGTGCTAGTGACGGGGGAAATTACGAGCAGTACTTC. Translated: CSASDGGNYEQYF.

The rearrangement joins TRBV5-1 to TRBJ2-6; D is perhaps TRBD1 (5 bases). CDR1 and CDR2 from the germline V gene are SGHRS and YFSETQ. V was cut by 4 bases and J by 12 bases, with 17 bases left in between. There are 14 residues in the CDR3. The CDR3 DNA reads TGCGCCAGCAGCCCAATAACAGGTTCCCCCGTCCTGACTTTC. Encoded protein: CASSPITGSPVLTF.

V usage is TRBV7-9 and J usage is TRBJ2-3, with TRBD1 matching 9 bases. CDR3 length: 14 residues. V trimming: 6 bases; J trimming: 3 bases; junction bases outside the gene matches: 4. The germline V gene has CDR1 SEHNR and CDR2 FQNEAQ (reference sequence). In DNA form, the CDR3 reads TGTGCCAGCAGTGACAGGGGGGGAACAGATACGCAGTATTTT. Its protein product is CASSDRGGTDTQYF.

The rearrangement links TRBV29-1 to TRBJ2-5; 8 bases map to TRBD1. With V trimmed by 6 bases and J by 2 bases, 5 bases remained unmatched. CDR1 is SQVTM and CDR2 is ANQGSEA in the germline V gene. This CDR3 spans 13 amino acids. CDR3: CSVLQGVQETQYF. For the CDR3, the DNA is TGCAGCGTATTACAGGGGGTTCAAGAGACCCAGTACTTC.

This clone was recorded once. The chain recombines TRBV7-2 with TRBJ1-1, with 9 bases aligning to TRBD1. The CDR3 consists of 13 residues. Trimming removed 5 bases from V and 10 bases from J; junction bases left unmatched: 8. Germline CDR1 SGHTA, CDR2 FQGNSA. CDR3 amino acids: CASSPRQGVRAFF. The DNA for the CDR3 is TGTGCCAGCAGCCCCAGACAGGGGGTGAGAGCTTTCTTT.

This clone turned up a few times. V is TRBV4-3 and J is TRBJ1-3; D unresolved. CDR1 and CDR2 from the germline V gene are LGHNA and YSLEER. This CDR3 region has 13 residues. V lost 4 bases to trimming and J lost 8 bases, with 12 bases between them. CDR3 coding DNA: TGCGCCAGCAGCCCCTCGCTCGGGGACACCATATATTTT. It specifies CASSPSLGDTIYF.

This sequence joins TRBV3-1 (or the pseudogene TRBV3-2) and TRBJ1-2; TRBD1 matches 7 bases. Germline CDR1 and CDR2: LGHDT and YNNKEL (reference sequence). The CDR3 runs to 17 residues. The ends lost 2 bases at V and 4 bases at J; junction bases unmatched: 13. CDR3 amino acids: CASSQLTRERGRYGYTF. CDR3 in DNA: TGTGCCAGCAGCCAACTCACCCGCGAGAGGGGGCGCTATGGCTACACCTTC.

The chain uses TRBV19 and TRBJ1-3, with 9 bases aligning to TRBD1. Germline V lookup: CDR1 LNHDA, CDR2 SQIVND (reference sequence). With 1 base clipped from V and 2 bases from J, the junction kept 3 bases outside the gene matches. The CDR3 loop spans 16 amino acids. The CDR3: CASSIADRGPGNTIYF. The CDR3 bases are TGTGCCAGTAGTATAGCGGACAGGGGACCTGGAAACACCATATATTTT.

The chain is built from TRBV30 and TRBJ1-2, with TRBD1 matching over 7 bases. The V and J ends lost 2 bases and 1 base, in that order; junction bases with no gene match: 7. There are 15 residues in the CDR3. Germline V lookup: CDR1 GTSNPN, CDR2 SVGIG (reference sequence). The DNA of the CDR3 is TGTGCCTGGAGTATTGTTGACAGGGTTAACTATGGCTACACCTTC. This codes for CAWSIVDRVNYGYTF.

This clone was observed a single time. The rearrangement links TRBV7-2 to TRBJ2-2; D not resolved. V was cut by 2 bases and J by 1 base, with 5 bases left in between. CDR3 length: 14 amino acids. From germline, CDR1 is SGHTA and CDR2 FQGNSA. The CDR3 here is CASSLYRNTGELFF. In DNA, the CDR3 is TGTGCCAGCAGCTTATATCGGAACACCGGGGAGCTGTTTTTT.

The chain is built from TRBV19 and TRBJ1-4; D is perhaps TRBD1 (5 bases). CDR1 and CDR2 from the germline V gene are LNHDA and SQIVND (reference sequence). V lost 4 bases, J lost 8 bases, and 17 bases lay in between. The CDR3 runs 15 residues. CDR3 sequence: CASSRTGMSREKLFF. In DNA form, the CDR3 reads TGTGCCAGTAGTAGAACAGGCATGTCTAGGGAAAAACTGTTTTTT. Full variable domain (outside the CDR3, taken from reference TRBV19 and TRBJ1-4): DGGITQSPKYLFRKEGQNVTLSCEQNLNHDAMYWYRQDPGQGLRLIYYSQIVNDFQKGDIAEGYSVSREKKESFPLTVTSAQKNPTAFYLCASSRTGMSREKLFFGSGTQLSVL.

The chain carries TRBV3-1 (or the pseudogene TRBV3-2) and TRBJ1-1; TRBD1 matches at 12 bases. The germline V gene encodes CDR1 LGHDT and CDR2 YNNKEL (reference sequence). The CDR3 has 15 amino acids. V lost 4 bases and J lost 3; bases outside the gene matches: 3. CDR3: CASSPRDRGHTEAFF. The CDR3 DNA reads as TGTGCCAGCAGCCCCAGGGACAGGGGGCACACTGAAGCTTTCTTT.

The gene calls are TRBV7-9 and TRBJ1-4, with D possibly being TRBD1 (6 bases). Deletions cut 4 bases from V and 6 bases from J, with 18 bases between. The CDR3 has 16 residues. Germline CDR1 reads SEHNR; CDR2 reads FQNEAQ (reference sequence). This CDR3 is CASSSLGRGTDEKLFF. CDR3 coding DNA: TGTGCCAGCAGCTCCCTAGGTAGGGGGACGGATGAAAAACTGTTTTTT.